This T cell receptor beta chain was documented in a study of cytomegalovirus exposure and HLA in healthy donors. Study-wide points: The authors later found HLA-associated TCR beta chains more clonally expanded than equally common others. Presence/absence analyses assumed roughly uniform sequencing depth across donors, which may not hold. Later analysis suggested most CMV-associated TCR beta chains were HLA-restricted. In a later analysis, a genetic analysis reported fewer productive-TCR N-insertions in an Asian-associated ancestry cluster than the cohort average.

This PCR relied on a set of 60 Vbeta primers and 13 Jbeta primers. Only in-frame clones appear in the TCRdb table, and some are missing; sequencing was by immunoSEQ multiplex PCR. Seen here are roughly 88,000 clones, 60% to 85% observed once, and the top ten hold roughly 5%. This clone showed up just a few times. Antigen specificity is unknown. Germline CDR1 is SGHNT and CDR2 is YYREEE (reference sequence). V was pared by 4 bases and J by 3 bases, with 13 bases between. The CDR3 runs to 14 residues. This chain uses TRBV5-4 with TRBJ1-1; no reliable D call. This receptor was identified in a man aged 25 to 45 in good health and CMV-seropositive. Sequenced sample: PBMCs. The CDR3 protein is CASSPQTPDTEAFF. The CDR3 region has the DNA TGTGCCAGCAGCCCCCAGACACCAGACACTGAAGCTTTCTTT. Full variable domain (remainder filled in from reference TRBV5-4 and TRBJ1-1): ETGVTQSPTHLIKTRGQQVTLRCSSQSGHNTVSWYQQALGQGPQFIFQYYREEENGRGNFPPRFSGLQFPNYSSELNVNALELDDSALYLCASSPQTPDTEAFFGQGTRLTVV.